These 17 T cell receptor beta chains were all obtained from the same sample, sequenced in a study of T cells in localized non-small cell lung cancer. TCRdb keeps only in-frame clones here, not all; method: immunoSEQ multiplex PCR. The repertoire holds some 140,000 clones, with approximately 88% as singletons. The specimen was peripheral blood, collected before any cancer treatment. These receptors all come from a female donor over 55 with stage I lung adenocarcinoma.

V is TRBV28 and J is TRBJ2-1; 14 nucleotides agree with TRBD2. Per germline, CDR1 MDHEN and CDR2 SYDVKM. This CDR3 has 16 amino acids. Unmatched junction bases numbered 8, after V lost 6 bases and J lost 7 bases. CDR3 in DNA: TGTGCCAGCAGAAAACAAGGACTAGCGGGAGGTAATGAGCAGTTCTTC. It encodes CASRKQGLAGGNEQFF. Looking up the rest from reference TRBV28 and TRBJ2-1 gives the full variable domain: DVKVTQSSRYLVKRTGEKVFLECVQDMDHENMFWYRQDPGLGLRLIYFSYDVKMKEKGDIPEGYSVSREKKERFSLILESASTNQTSMYLCASRKQGLAGGNEQFFGPGTRLTVL.

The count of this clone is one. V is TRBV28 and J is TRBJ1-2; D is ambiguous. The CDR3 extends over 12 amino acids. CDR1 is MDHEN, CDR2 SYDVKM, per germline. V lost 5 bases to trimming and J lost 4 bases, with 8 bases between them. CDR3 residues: CASSPLVYGYTF. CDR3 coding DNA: TGTGCCAGCAGTCCCCTGGTCTATGGCTACACCTTC.

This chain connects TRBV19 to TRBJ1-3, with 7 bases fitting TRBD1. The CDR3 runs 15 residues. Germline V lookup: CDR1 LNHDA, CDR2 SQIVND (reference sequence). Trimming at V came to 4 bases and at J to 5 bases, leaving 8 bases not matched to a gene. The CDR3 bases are TGTGCCAGTAGTACCCGACAGGGAGTCAGAAACACCATATATTTT. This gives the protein CASSTRQGVRNTIYF.

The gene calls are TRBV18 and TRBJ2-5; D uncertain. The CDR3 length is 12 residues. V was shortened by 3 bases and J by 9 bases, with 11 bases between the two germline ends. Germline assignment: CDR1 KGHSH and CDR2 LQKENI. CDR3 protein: CASSPTGAAQYF. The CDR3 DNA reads TGTGCCAGCTCACCCACGGGCGCAGCCCAGTACTTC.

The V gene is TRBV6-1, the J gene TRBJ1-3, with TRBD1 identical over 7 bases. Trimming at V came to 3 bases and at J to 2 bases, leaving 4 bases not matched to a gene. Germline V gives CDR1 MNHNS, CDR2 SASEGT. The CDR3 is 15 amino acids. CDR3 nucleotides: TGTGCCAGCAGTGACTTGACAGGGACTGGAAACACCATATATTTT. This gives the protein CASSDLTGTGNTIYF.

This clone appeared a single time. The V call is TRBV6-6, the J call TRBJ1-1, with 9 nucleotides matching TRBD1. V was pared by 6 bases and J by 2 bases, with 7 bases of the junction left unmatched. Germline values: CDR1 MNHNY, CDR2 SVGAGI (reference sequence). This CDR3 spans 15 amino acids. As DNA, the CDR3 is TGTGCCAGCAGAGACCGGGACAGGGTAAACACTGAAGCTTTCTTT. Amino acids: CASRDRDRVNTEAFF.

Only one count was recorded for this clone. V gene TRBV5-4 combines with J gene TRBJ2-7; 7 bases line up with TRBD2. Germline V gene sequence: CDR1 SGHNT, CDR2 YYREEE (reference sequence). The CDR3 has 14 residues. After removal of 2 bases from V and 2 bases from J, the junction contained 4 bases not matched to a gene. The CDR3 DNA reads TGTGCCAGCAGCTTAGGGACTACTCCCTACGAGCAGTACTTC. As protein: CASSLGTTPYEQYF.

The CDR3 reads CAWRIGQGEQYF. CDR3 in DNA: TGTGCCTGGAGGATAGGACAGGGCGAGCAGTACTTC. The chain uses TRBV30 and TRBJ2-7; 8 positions agree with TRBD1. The CDR3 length is 12 residues. Germline CDR1 is GTSNPN and CDR2 is SVGIG (reference sequence). With V trimmed by 3 bases and J by 6 bases, 4 bases remained unmatched.

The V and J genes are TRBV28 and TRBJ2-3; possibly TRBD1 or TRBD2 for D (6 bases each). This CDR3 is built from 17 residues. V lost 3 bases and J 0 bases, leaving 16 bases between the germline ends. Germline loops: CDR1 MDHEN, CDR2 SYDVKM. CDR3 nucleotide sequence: TGTGCCAGCAGTTTTTCAAGGTGGGGGGCTAGCACAGATACGCAGTATTTT. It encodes CASSFSRWGASTDTQYF. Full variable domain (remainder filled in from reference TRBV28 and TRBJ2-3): DVKVTQSSRYLVKRTGEKVFLECVQDMDHENMFWYRQDPGLGLRLIYFSYDVKMKEKGDIPEGYSVSREKKERFSLILESASTNQTSMYLCASSFSRWGASTDTQYFGPGTRLTVL.

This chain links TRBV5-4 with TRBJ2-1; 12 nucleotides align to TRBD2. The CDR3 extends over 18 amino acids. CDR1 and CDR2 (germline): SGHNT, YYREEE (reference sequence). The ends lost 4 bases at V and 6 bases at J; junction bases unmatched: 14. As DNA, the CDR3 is TGTGCCAGCAGCCCCCGGGCCCCTAGCGGGAGGGCTCGCAATGAGCAGTTCTTC. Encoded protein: CASSPRAPSGRARNEQFF.

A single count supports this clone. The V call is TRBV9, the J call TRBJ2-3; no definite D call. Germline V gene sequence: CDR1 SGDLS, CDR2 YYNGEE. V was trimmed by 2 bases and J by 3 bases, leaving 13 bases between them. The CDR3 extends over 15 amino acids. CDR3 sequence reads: CASSVMGFRTDTQYF. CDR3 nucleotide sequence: TGTGCCAGCAGCGTCATGGGGTTTAGGACAGATACGCAGTATTTT.

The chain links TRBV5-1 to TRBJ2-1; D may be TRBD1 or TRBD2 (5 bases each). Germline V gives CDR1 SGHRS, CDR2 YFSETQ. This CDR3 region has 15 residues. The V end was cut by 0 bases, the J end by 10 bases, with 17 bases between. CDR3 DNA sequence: TGCGCCAGCAGCTTGGAGGGGAGCACTTCAGAGGAGCAGTTCTTC. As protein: CASSLEGSTSEEQFF.

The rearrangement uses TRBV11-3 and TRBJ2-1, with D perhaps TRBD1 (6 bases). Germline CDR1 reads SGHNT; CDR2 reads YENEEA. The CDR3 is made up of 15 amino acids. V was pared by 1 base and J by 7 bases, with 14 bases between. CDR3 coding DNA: TGTGCCAGCAGCTTAGGGCAGGGGATTTGGAATGAGCAGTTCTTC. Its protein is CASSLGQGIWNEQFF.

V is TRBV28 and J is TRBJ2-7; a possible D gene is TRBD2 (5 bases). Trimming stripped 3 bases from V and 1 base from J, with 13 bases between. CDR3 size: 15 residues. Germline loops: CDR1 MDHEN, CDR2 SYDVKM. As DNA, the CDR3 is TGTGCCAGCAGTTTGGAGGACCCGATATCCTACGAGCAGTACTTC. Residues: CASSLEDPISYEQYF.

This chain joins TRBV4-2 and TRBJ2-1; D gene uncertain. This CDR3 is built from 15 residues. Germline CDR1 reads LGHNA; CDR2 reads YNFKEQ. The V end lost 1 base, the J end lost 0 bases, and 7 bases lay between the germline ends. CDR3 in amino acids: CASSQVHSSYNEQFF. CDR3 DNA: TGTGCCAGCAGCCAAGTGCACAGCTCCTACAATGAGCAGTTCTTC.

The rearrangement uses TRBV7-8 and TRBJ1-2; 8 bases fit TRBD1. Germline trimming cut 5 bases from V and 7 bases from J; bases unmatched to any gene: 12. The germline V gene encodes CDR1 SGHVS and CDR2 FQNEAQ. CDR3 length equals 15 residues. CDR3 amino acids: CASSPSEDRVGGYTF. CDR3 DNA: TGTGCCAGCAGCCCTTCGGAGGACAGGGTGGGTGGCTACACCTTC.

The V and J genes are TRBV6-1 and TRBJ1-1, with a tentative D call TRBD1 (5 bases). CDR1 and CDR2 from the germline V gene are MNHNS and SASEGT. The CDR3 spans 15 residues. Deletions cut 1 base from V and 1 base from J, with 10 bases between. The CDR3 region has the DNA TGTGCCAGCAGTGAAGTTCAGGGTACGAACACTGAAGCTTTCTTT. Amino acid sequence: CASSEVQGTNTEAFF.